Given below is one T cell receptor beta chain in context. Its antigen is currently unknown. This sample is part of a study of CD4 T cells in relation to SARS-CoV-2 and coronaviruses. Study summary: TCR beta CDR3s were sequenced after approximately 11-day antigen culture of PBMCs.

Findings of the study overall: No crossreactivity against non-spike viral proteins was tested here.

Before the COVID-19 pandemic, during about 2010-2018, CD4+ T cells were taken from unexposed donors. The cells were cultured for about ten days before CD4+ T cells were isolated. As cell numbers allowed, unexposed-donor CD4+ T cells faced SARS-CoV-2 S/N and four cold-coronavirus spikes. Half the medium was replaced with IL-2 medium on days 3 and 7. Data came from immunoSEQ multiplex PCR; TCRdb stores just in-frame clones and leaves some out. The sample contains around 22,000 clones, roughly 80% of which appear only once. The CDR3 extends over 14 amino acids. The germline V gene encodes CDR1 SGHRS and CDR2 YFSETQ. V lost 6 bases, J lost 3 bases, and 16 bases lay in between.

The receptor comes from a human donor in good health. Source material: CD4+ T cells from PBMCs, cultured in vitro. This chain joins TRBV5-1 and TRBJ2-7; D ambiguous. The CDR3 reads CASTLNSSFYEQYF. As DNA, the CDR3 is TGCGCCAGCACCCTCAATTCTTCCTTCTACGAGCAGTACTTC.